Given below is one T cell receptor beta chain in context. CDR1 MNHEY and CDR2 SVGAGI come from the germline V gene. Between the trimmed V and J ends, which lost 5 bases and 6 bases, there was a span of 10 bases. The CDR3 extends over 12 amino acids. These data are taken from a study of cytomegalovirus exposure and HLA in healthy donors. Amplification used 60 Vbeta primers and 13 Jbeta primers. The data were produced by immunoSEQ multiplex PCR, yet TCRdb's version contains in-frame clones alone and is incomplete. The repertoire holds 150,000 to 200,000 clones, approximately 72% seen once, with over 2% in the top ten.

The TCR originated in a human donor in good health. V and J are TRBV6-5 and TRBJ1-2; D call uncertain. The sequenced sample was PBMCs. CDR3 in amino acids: CASSRGADGYTF. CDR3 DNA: TGTGCCAGCAGTCGAGGCGCTGATGGCTACACCTTC.